This TCR beta chain is from a study of blood T cell repertoires in COVID-19. Which cohort a participant joined came from the clinical history participants gave. V gave up 3 bases and J gave up 5 bases; unmatched junction bases: 7. Per germline, CDR1 SGHTA and CDR2 FQGNSA. This CDR3 region has 17 residues. Libraries were prepared by immunoSEQ multiplex PCR; TCRdb keeps only in-frame clonotypes and omits some of them. The sample shows about 180,000 clones, 86% of them seen only once. The chain is built from TRBV7-2 and TRBJ2-3, with 14 bases that match TRBD2. Sequencing was done on a sample of PBMCs or T cells enriched from blood (not recorded which). The receptor was isolated from a woman in her 30s who had recovered from COVID-19. The CDR3 protein is CASSLYGTSGSLDTQYF. In nucleotides, the CDR3 is TGTGCCAGCAGCTTGTACGGGACTAGCGGGAGCTTAGATACGCAGTATTTT.